This T cell receptor beta chain was profiled in a study of T cell repertoires in cytomegalovirus infection. Across the study: Matching HLA type, along with CMV infection, was indicated by public TCR beta signatures.

This clonotype was found a few times. Its matching antigen is unknown. The germline gives CDR1 MDHEN, CDR2 SYDVKM. The CDR3 covers 14 residues. Trimming left V 1 base short and J 7 bases short, with 11 bases between. Each CDR3 protein gets one entry after TCRdb re-called the reads with MiXCR. The table has some 700,000 distinct CDR3 sequences, under 40% seen once. General study findings and limits: Cumulated frequencies of public TCR beta families served to identify carriers of CMV plus the relevant HLA. HLA-C-restricted, CMV-specific TCR beta clonotypes were dominant ex vivo.

The chain couples TRBV28 to TRBJ1-5; D remains unclear. The clonotype comes from a human donor in good health (CMV status not recorded). Some clones in this sample may be carry-over from other donors' samples. The material sequenced was PBMCs. For the CDR3, the DNA is TGTGCCAGCAGTTTATCCTGGGAGAGCCAGCCCCAGCATTTT. Its translation: CASSLSWESQPQHF.